The 18 T cell receptor beta chains below were found in one sample sequenced in a study of early T cells in non-severe SARS-CoV-2 infection. Each CDR3 protein is one row after TCRdb ran MiXCR on the 5' RACE reads. The sample lists 55,000 to 70,000 distinct CDR3 sequences; 10% to 15% were seen once. Sequencing was performed on whole blood. These receptors originate from an adult who was a healthcare worker with PCR-confirmed SARS-CoV-2 infection or an uninfected control (not recorded which).

This clonotype was observed many times. In nucleotides, the CDR3 is TGTGCCAGCAGTACTATATGGGGCACCATGAACACTGAAGCTTTCTTT. The encoded protein is CASSTIWGTMNTEAFF. The rearrangement joins TRBV12-3 or TRBV12-4 to TRBJ1-1; possibly TRBD1 for D (5 bases). The CDR3 length is 16 residues. The germline V and J ends were trimmed by 5 bases and 0 bases, with 16 bases remaining between them.

This clonotype was recorded a few times. CDR3 in amino acids: CSVQGSPAAGELFF. The CDR3 region has the DNA TGCAGCGTTCAGGGGAGCCCGGCCGCCGGGGAGCTGTTTTTT. This rearrangement joins TRBV29-1 to TRBJ2-2; D is possibly TRBD1 (6 bases). The germline gives CDR1 SQVTM, CDR2 ANQGSEA. The CDR3 sequence is 14 residues long. V dropped 5 bases and J dropped 6 bases, with 16 bases sitting between them.

A few counts support this clonotype. This chain joins TRBV4-2 and TRBJ2-7; 7 bases map to TRBD1. CDR1 and CDR2 from the germline V gene are LGHNA and YNFKEQ. The CDR3 loop spans 14 amino acids. The V segment lost 4 bases and the J segment 4 bases; nucleotides outside the gene matches: 7. The CDR3 here is CASSPPGQPYEQYF. The CDR3 DNA reads as TGTGCCAGCAGCCCGCCGGGACAGCCTTACGAGCAGTACTTC.

This clonotype was counted a few times. J is TRBJ1-3 and V is TRBV6-5, with no clear D. Trimming removed 8 bases at V and 0 bases at J, with 8 bases between. Germline V gene lookup returns CDR1 MNHEY and CDR2 SVGAGI. CDR3 length: 13 residues. Here the CDR3 reads CASSGNSGNTIYF. The CDR3 nucleotides are TGTGCCAGCTCAGGAAACTCTGGAAACACCATATATTTT.

The chain joins TRBV28 to TRBJ1-3; D remains unclear. Germline V gives CDR1 MDHEN, CDR2 SYDVKM. The CDR3 is 11 residues long. Trimming cost V 5 bases and J 3 bases, with 2 bases left between them. CDR3 bases: TGTGCCAGCAGTCTTGGAAACACCATATATTTT. Amino acid sequence: CASSLGNTIYF.

This clonotype was detected ten times or more. This sequence joins TRBV7-2 and TRBJ2-5, with D possibly matching TRBD1 (5 bases). The CDR3 totals 14 residues. Germline lookup yields CDR1 SGHTA and CDR2 FQGNSA. The V gene lost 4 bases and the J gene lost 3 bases, with 12 bases spanning the gap. The DNA for the CDR3 is TGTGCCAGCAGCTCAGCTGACAGTAAAGAGACCCAGTACTTC. It is translated as CASSSADSKETQYF.

The chain joins TRBV7-2 to TRBJ2-3, with unresolved D. The CDR3 contains 15 residues. CDR1 and CDR2 from the germline V gene are SGHTA and FQGNSA. V lost 5 bases and J lost 1, with 13 bases in between. CDR3 nucleotide sequence: TGTGCCAGCAGCCCCCGTAGACTCCGCACAGATACGCAGTATTTT. It is translated as CASSPRRLRTDTQYF. The complete variable domain, with remaining parts taken from reference TRBV7-2 and TRBJ2-3, reads GAGVSQSPSNKVTEKGKDVELRCDPISGHTALYWYRQSLGQGLEFLIYFQGNSAPDKSGLPSDRFSAERTGGSVSTLTIQRTQQEDSAVYLCASSPRRLRTDTQYFGPGTRLTVL.

This clonotype was seen ten or more times. The rearrangement joins TRBV29-1 to TRBJ2-1; 11 nucleotides agree with TRBD2. The trim removed 3 bases at V and 4 bases at J, leaving 2 bases unmatched. In germline, CDR1 is SQVTM, CDR2 ANQGSEA. The CDR3 is 14 residues long. CDR3 DNA: TGCAGCGTTGACGGGACTAGCGGATACAATGAGCAGTTCTTC. Its protein is CSVDGTSGYNEQFF.

With respect to this clonotype: An end of the junction differs from the germline gene, which may be a read error. The chain is built from TRBV7-2 and TRBJ1-1, with 7 bases lining up with TRBD1. This CDR3 contains 15 residues. CDR1 and CDR2 from the germline V gene are SGHTA and FQGNSA. The CDR3 bases are TGTGTCAGCAGCTCCCGACAGGGAATGAACACTGAAGCTTTCTTT. Its translation: CVSSSRQGMNTEAFF.

CDR3 sequence reads: CASSLDPSGEQFF. The CDR3 DNA reads TGCGCCAGCAGCTTGGATCCTAGCGGTGAGCAGTTCTTC. This chain connects TRBV5-1 to TRBJ2-1; 7 bases align to TRBD2. Germline loops: CDR1 SGHRS, CDR2 YFSETQ. J gave up 9 bases and V 0 bases, and 3 bases lay outside the gene matches. The CDR3 has 13 amino acids.

CDR3 nucleotide sequence: TGTGCCAGCAGTTCCGGGAACAGGGTTTACACTGAAGCTTTCTTT. It translates to CASSSGNRVYTEAFF. The chain uses TRBV12-3 or TRBV12-4 and TRBJ1-1, with TRBD1 as a possible D gene (6 bases). V dropped 4 bases and J dropped 3 bases, with 15 bases sitting between them. The CDR3 is 15 amino acids.

The rearrangement joins TRBV7-2 to TRBJ2-7, with TRBD1 identical over 9 bases. V gave up 2 bases and J gave up 5 bases; unmatched junction bases: 7. The V gene's germline CDR1 is SGHTA and CDR2 FQGNSA. This CDR3 comprises 15 residues. CDR3: CASSLPGTGFHEQYF. The CDR3 DNA reads TGTGCCAGCAGCTTACCCGGGACAGGGTTCCACGAGCAGTACTTC.

The J gene is TRBJ2-7, the V gene TRBV5-1, with TRBD2 matching over 14 bases. J gave up 4 bases and V 2 bases, and 2 bases lay outside the gene matches. The CDR3 runs 15 residues. From germline, CDR1 is SGHRS and CDR2 YFSETQ. CDR3 coding DNA: TGCGCCAGCAGCTTAGGGACTAGCGGGAGTTACGAGCAGTACTTC. Translating gives CASSLGTSGSYEQYF.

This clonotype was observed at least ten times. The chain links TRBV4-2 to TRBJ2-7; TRBD2 matches 8 bases. The CDR3 runs to 19 residues. Germline CDR1 reads LGHNA; CDR2 reads YNFKEQ. V shed 0 bases and J 3 bases; nucleotides not matched to a gene: 16. The CDR3 here is CASSQDLGSGSVGYYEQYF. DNA for the CDR3: TGTGCCAGCAGCCAAGATCTTGGAAGCGGGAGTGTGGGGTACTACGAGCAGTACTTC.

The V and J genes are TRBV5-4 and TRBJ2-7; D remains unclear. There are 13 residues in the CDR3. Germline V gene sequence: CDR1 SGHNT, CDR2 YYREEE (reference sequence). V gave up 0 bases and J gave up 3 bases, with 7 bases separating them. The CDR3 loop is CASSLGVSYEQYF. DNA for the CDR3: TGTGCCAGCAGCTTGGGAGTAAGCTACGAGCAGTACTTC.

This clonotype occurred many times. The chain employs TRBV7-2 and TRBJ2-3; D ambiguous. The CDR3 is made up of 14 amino acids. The V gene lost 5 bases and the J gene lost 2 bases, with 11 bases spanning the gap. Germline values: CDR1 SGHTA, CDR2 FQGNSA. This CDR3 is CASSPTQYTDTQYF. Here the CDR3 DNA reads TGTGCCAGCAGCCCGACCCAATACACAGATACGCAGTATTTT.

J is TRBJ2-1 and V is TRBV28; 10 bases fit TRBD2. CDR1 is MDHEN, CDR2 SYDVKM, per germline. The ends lost 3 bases at V and 7 bases at J; junction bases unmatched: 9. There are 16 residues in the CDR3. The CDR3 here is CASSFPLAGGGNEQFF. The DNA of the CDR3 is TGTGCCAGCAGTTTTCCGTTAGCGGGAGGCGGTAATGAGCAGTTCTTC.

This clonotype was seen only a few times. The chain recombines TRBV7-2 with TRBJ2-7; possibly TRBD2 for D (5 bases). Germline V lookup: CDR1 SGHTA, CDR2 FQGNSA. This CDR3 spans 13 amino acids. Trimming left V 5 bases short and J 3 bases short, with 11 bases between. CDR3 in DNA: TGTGCCAGCAGCCTGATCCGGGGCTACGAGCAGTACTTC. This codes for CASSLIRGYEQYF.